This T cell receptor (beta chain) appears in the sequencing data of a study of molecular identifiers for immune sequencing clone quantification. Broader study findings: Spiked-in Jurkat TCR RNA corresponding to one cell was reported as detectable against 750,000 to 1,000,000 naive cells.

In preparing bulk TCR libraries, previously described methods and listed TCR primers were used. One entry per CDR3 protein, called by TCRdb with MiXCR from the PCR reads. The sample lists some 70,000 distinct CDR3 sequences, roughly 18% occurring once. V lost 2 bases to trimming and J lost 0 bases; unmatched junction nucleotides: 5. The CDR3 runs to 17 residues. Germline CDR1 is MNHEY and CDR2 is SVGEGT. This clonotype was seen many times. The antigen is undetermined. Naive CD8 T cells were sorted as CD8+CD4-CCR7+CD45RA+. V is TRBV6-2 or TRBV6-3 and J is TRBJ2-7, with 12 bases aligning to TRBD2. Material: naive CD8+ T cells from blood, with Jurkat cell RNA spiked in. Noted subset: FACS-sorted CD8+CD4-CCR7+CD45RA+ naive T cells. The TCR sequence derives from a human donor in good health. Some libraries in this study had Jurkat cell RNA spiked in. CDR3 nucleotides: TGTGCCAGCAGTTACCCAAAGACTAGCGGGGGCTCCTACGAGCAGTACTTC. It yields the protein CASSYPKTSGGSYEQYF.